This T cell receptor (beta chain) was recorded in a study of blood T cell repertoires in COVID-19. Germline CDR1 reads SNHLY; CDR2 reads FYNNEI. V lost 8 bases and J lost 2, with 4 bases in between. This CDR3 comprises 10 residues. Seattle patients were enrolled while actively infected and followed longitudinally. Per the authors' pipeline: Using reference gene primer amplification, nucleated cell counts were estimated. Generated by immunoSEQ multiplex PCR, the TCRdb table keeps only in-frame clones and is missing some. V, J and clone size reflect that table, while D and trimming were determined from the DNA. The data contain about 370,000 clones, roughly 90% of them seen just once; the ten biggest clones take up around 2.8%.

The sample was peripheral blood. The receptor was isolated from a woman aged 25 to 39 with COVID-19, enrolled during active disease. This chain uses TRBV2 with TRBJ2-7, with D unresolved. CDR3 residues: CASLTYEQYF. CDR3 bases: TGTGCCAGCCTTACCTACGAGCAGTACTTC.